What follows are 9 T cell receptor beta chains derived from one specimen sequenced in a study of cytomegalovirus exposure and HLA in healthy donors. PCR was performed using 60 Vbeta and 13 Jbeta primers. Using immunoSEQ multiplex PCR, the repertoire was profiled, and TCRdb retains in-frame clones only, with some absent. There are 110,000 to 150,000 clones in the sample; more than 70% occur only once, and around 2% lies in the top ten. Sequencing was carried out using PBMCs. These TCRs come from a woman in her thirties or forties in good health and CMV-seronegative.

This clone was seen once. The V call is TRBV23-1, the J call TRBJ1-2; the D gene is possibly TRBD1 (5 bases). TRBV23-1 is assigned to the ORF class and has an uncertain function. Deletions cut 1 base from V and 5 bases from J, with 20 bases between. The CDR3 totals 17 residues. Here the CDR3 DNA reads TGCGCCAGCAGTCAATACCGGGACTACAGAGGGTTGTATGGCTACACCTTC. Translating gives CASSQYRDYRGLYGYTF.

V gene TRBV29-1 combines with J gene TRBJ1-1, with D possibly matching TRBD1 (5 bases). Germline-derived CDR1 and CDR2 are SQVTM and ANQGSEA. This CDR3 region has 14 residues. V lost 4 bases and J lost 4, with 16 bases in between. CDR3 loop: CSVGGGVAGTEAFF. CDR3 sequence (DNA): TGCAGCGTTGGCGGGGGGGTCGCGGGCACTGAAGCTTTCTTT. Filled out from reference TRBV29-1 and TRBJ1-1, the complete variable domain reads SAVISQKPSRDICQRGTSLTIQCQVDSQVTMMFWYRQQPGQSLTLIATANQGSEATYESGFVIDKFPISRPNLTFSTLTVSNMSPEDSSIYLCSVGGGVAGTEAFFGQGTRLTVV.

This clone was seen just once. This chain uses TRBV5-1 with TRBJ2-4; 7 bases line up with TRBD1. Trimming removed 2 bases from V and 6 bases from J; junction bases left unmatched: 8. This CDR3 comprises 15 residues. CDR1 SGHRS and CDR2 YFSETQ come from the germline V gene. The CDR3 DNA is TGCGCCAGCAGCTTCGCTAGGACAGGATCAAACATTCAGTACTTC. Its translation is CASSFARTGSNIQYF.

This chain joins TRBV4-1 and TRBJ2-2; maybe TRBD1 (6 bases). The CDR3 loop spans 16 amino acids. V lost 3 bases and J 2 bases, leaving 13 bases between the germline ends. Germline V gene lookup returns CDR1 MGHRA and CDR2 YSYEKL. The CDR3 loop reads CASSHGRTVNTGELFF. The CDR3 DNA follows: TGCGCCAGCAGCCATGGCAGGACAGTTAACACCGGGGAGCTGTTTTTT.

The genes are TRBV6-1 and TRBJ1-2; no reliable D call. The CDR3 length is 15 residues. Per the germline V gene, CDR1 is MNHNS and CDR2 is SASEGT. Trimming removed 2 bases at V and 8 bases at J, with 18 bases between. Written as DNA, the CDR3 is TGTGCCAGCAGTGAATCTCACGCCCTCCCGGGGGGCTACACCTTC. Amino acid sequence: CASSESHALPGGYTF.

This sequence joins TRBV9 and TRBJ2-4, with 8 positions matching TRBD2. V lost 3 bases and J lost 7; bases outside the gene matches: 15. The CDR3 consists of 17 residues. The germline V gene encodes CDR1 SGDLS and CDR2 YYNGEE. The DNA for the CDR3 is TGTGCCAGCAGCGACTCGCCGGGGGGGCCGAAATTGAACATTCAGTACTTC. Translation gives CASSDSPGGPKLNIQYF.

The chain has TRBV6-5 and TRBJ1-6; D possibly corresponds to TRBD1 (6 bases). This CDR3 contains 16 residues. Trimming cost V 2 bases and J 9 bases, with 17 bases left between them. Germline V CDR1 and CDR2: MNHEY, SVGAGI. CDR3 protein: CASSYGPQGTISPLHF. Here the CDR3 DNA reads TGTGCCAGCAGTTACGGCCCTCAGGGGACCATTTCACCCCTCCACTTT.

This chain connects TRBV4-1 to TRBJ1-6; unclear D gene. V dropped 1 base and J dropped 5 bases, with 18 bases sitting between them. CDR1 and CDR2 from the germline V gene are MGHRA and YSYEKL. The CDR3 totals 18 residues. CDR3 sequence: CASSQAQMMTGDNSPLHF. For the CDR3, the DNA is TGCGCCAGCAGCCAAGCCCAAATGATGACCGGGGATAATTCACCCCTCCACTTT.

This chain uses TRBV27 with TRBJ2-7; no clear D gene. The CDR3 loop spans 13 amino acids. Trimming left V 0 bases short and J 1 base short, with 4 bases between. Germline CDR1 and CDR2: MNHEY and SMNVEV (reference sequence). The CDR3 DNA is TGTGCCAGCAGTTTATCGTATTCCTACGAGCAGTACTTC. Translating gives CASSLSYSYEQYF.